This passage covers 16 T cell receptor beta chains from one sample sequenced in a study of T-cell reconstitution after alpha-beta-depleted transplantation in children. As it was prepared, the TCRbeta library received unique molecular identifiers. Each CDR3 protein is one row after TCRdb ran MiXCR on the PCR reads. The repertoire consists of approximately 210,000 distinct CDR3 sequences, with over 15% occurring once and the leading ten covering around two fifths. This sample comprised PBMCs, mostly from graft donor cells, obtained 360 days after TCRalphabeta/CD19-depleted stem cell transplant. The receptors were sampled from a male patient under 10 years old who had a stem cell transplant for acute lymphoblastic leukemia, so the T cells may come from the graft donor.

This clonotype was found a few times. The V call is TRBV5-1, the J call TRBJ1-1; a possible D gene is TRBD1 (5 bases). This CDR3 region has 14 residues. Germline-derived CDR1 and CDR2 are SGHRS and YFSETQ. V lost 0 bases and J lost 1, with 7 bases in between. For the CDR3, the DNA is TGCGCCAGCAGCTTGGGACAGAAGAACACTGAAGCTTTCTTT. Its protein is CASSLGQKNTEAFF.

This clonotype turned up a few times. The CDR3 loop reads CASSLPTSGATGEQYF. CDR3 in DNA: TGTGCCAGCAGCCTGCCGACTAGCGGGGCCACCGGCGAGCAGTACTTC. This sequence joins TRBV7-9 and TRBJ2-7, with 11 bases fitting TRBD2. The trim removed 5 bases at V and 6 bases at J, leaving 12 bases unmatched. Germline V gene data show CDR1 as SEHNR and CDR2 as FQNEAQ (reference sequence). The CDR3 extends over 16 amino acids. Full variable domain (missing parts from reference TRBV7-9 and TRBJ2-7): DTGVSQNPRHKITKRGQNVTFRCDPISEHNRLYWYRQTLGQGPEFLTYFQNEAQLEKSRLLSDRFSAERPKGSFSTLEIQRTEQGDSAMYLCASSLPTSGATGEQYFGPGTRLTVT.

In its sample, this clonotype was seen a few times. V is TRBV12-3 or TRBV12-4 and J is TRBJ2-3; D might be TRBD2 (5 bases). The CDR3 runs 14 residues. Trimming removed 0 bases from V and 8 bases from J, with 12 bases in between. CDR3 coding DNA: TGTGCCAGCAGTTTAGCGAGGGCGCCGGGTACGCAGTATTTT. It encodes CASSLARAPGTQYF.

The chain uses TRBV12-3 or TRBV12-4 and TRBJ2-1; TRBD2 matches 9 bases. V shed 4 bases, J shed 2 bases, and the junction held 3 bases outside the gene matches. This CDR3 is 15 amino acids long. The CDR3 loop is CASSSLAGTYNEQFF. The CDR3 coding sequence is TGTGCCAGCAGTTCCCTAGCGGGAACCTACAATGAGCAGTTCTTC.

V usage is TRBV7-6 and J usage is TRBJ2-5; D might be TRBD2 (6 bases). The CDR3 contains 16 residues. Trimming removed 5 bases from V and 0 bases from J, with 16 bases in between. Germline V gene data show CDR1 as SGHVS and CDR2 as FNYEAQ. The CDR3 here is CASSPPGWGDQETQYF. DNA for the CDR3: TGTGCCAGCAGCCCACCTGGCTGGGGGGACCAAGAGACCCAGTACTTC.

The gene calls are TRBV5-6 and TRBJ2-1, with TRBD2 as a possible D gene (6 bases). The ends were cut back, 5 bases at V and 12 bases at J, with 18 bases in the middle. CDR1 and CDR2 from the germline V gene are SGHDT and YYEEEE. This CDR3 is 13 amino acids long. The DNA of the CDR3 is TGTGCCAGCAGTAGGGACTCTTCTGGGACGCAGTTCTTC. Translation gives CASSRDSSGTQFF.

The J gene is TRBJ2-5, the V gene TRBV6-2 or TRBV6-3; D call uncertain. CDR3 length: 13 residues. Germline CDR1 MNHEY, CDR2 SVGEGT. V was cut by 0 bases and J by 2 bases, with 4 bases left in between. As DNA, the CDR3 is TGTGCCAGCAGTTACTCTTGGCAAGAGACCCAGTACTTC. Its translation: CASSYSWQETQYF.

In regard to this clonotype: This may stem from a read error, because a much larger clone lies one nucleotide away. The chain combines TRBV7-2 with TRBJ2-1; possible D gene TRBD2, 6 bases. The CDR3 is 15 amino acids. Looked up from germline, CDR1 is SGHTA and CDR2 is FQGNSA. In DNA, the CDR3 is TGTGCCAGCAGCAGGCGGGACGCTGCCTTCAATAAGCAGTTCTTC. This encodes CASSRRDAAFNKQFF.

CDR3 protein: CASSLRLAGNTGELFF. CDR3 coding DNA: TGTGCCAGCAGTCTCCGACTAGCGGGGAACACCGGGGAGCTGTTTTTT. V usage is TRBV12-3 or TRBV12-4 and J usage is TRBJ2-2, with TRBD2 identical over 10 bases. V trimming: 5 bases; J trimming: 1 base; junction bases outside the gene matches: 4. The CDR3 has 16 residues.

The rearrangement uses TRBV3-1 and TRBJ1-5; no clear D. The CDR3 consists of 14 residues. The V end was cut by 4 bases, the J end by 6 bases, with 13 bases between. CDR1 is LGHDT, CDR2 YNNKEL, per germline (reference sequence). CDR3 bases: TGTGCCAGCAGCCCCCAGGTTGGTAGTCAGCCCCAGCATTTT. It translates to CASSPQVGSQPQHF.

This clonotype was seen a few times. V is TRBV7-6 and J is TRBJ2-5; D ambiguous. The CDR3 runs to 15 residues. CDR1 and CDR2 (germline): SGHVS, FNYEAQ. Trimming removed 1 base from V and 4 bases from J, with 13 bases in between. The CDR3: CASSLETAPGETQYF. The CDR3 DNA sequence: TGTGCCAGCAGCTTAGAAACGGCCCCGGGAGAGACCCAGTACTTC.

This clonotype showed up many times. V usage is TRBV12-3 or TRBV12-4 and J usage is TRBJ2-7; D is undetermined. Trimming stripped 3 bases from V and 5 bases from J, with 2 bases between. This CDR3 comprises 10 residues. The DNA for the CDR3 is TGTGCCAGCAGTTTGGACGAGCAGTACTTC. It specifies CASSLDEQYF.

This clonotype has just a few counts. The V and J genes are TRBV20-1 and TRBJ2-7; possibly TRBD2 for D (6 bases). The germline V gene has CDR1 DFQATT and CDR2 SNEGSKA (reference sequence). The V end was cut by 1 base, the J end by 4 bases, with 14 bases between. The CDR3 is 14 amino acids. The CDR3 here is CSARAQGGSYEQYF. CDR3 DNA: TGCAGTGCTAGAGCCCAGGGAGGTTCGTACGAGCAGTACTTC.

Written as DNA, the CDR3 is TGTGCCAGCAGTGAACTCAGGGGAAGTTATGGCTACACCTTC. Translation gives CASSELRGSYGYTF. The chain links TRBV2 to TRBJ1-2; perhaps TRBD1 as D (6 bases). CDR3 size: 14 residues. Trimming cost V 2 bases and J 5 bases, with 12 bases left between them. Germline CDR1 and CDR2: SNHLY and FYNNEI.

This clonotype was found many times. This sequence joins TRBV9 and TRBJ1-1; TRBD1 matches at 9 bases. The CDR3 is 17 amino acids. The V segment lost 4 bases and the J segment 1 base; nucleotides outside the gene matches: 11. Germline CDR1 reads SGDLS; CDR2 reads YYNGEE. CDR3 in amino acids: CASSSRGQGASNTEAFF. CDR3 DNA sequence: TGTGCCAGCAGCTCCAGGGGACAGGGTGCGTCGAACACTGAAGCTTTCTTT.

CDR3 sequence reads: CASSWTGEETQYF. In nucleotides, the CDR3 is TGTGCCAGCAGCTGGACGGGAGAAGAGACCCAGTACTTC. J is TRBJ2-5 and V is TRBV5-6; perhaps TRBD2 as D (6 bases). V gave up 3 bases and J gave up 3 bases, with 9 bases separating them. CDR3 size: 13 residues. CDR1 SGHDT and CDR2 YYEEEE come from the germline V gene.